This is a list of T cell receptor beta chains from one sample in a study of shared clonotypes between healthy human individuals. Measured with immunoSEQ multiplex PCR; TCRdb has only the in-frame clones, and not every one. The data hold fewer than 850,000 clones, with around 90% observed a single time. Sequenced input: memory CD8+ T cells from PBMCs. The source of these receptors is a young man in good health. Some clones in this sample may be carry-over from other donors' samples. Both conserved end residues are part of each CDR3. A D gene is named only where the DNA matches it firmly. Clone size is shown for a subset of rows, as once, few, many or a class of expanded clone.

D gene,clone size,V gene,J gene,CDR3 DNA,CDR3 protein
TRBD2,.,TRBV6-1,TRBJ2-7,TGTGCCAGCAGTGGACTAGCGGGAGGGCTGGAGCAGTACTTC,CASSGLAGGLEQYF
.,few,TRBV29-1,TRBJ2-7,TGCAGCGTTGTAGGGGGTTTTGCCCCCTACGAGCAGTACTTC,CSVVGGFAPYEQYF
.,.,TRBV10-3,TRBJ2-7,TGTGCCATCAGTCCGGGTCTATCCTACGAGCAGTACTTC,CAISPGLSYEQYF
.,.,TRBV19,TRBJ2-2,TGTGCCAGTAGTATCGGCCACAGCGCGAACACCGGGGAGCTGTTTTTT,CASSIGHSANTGELFF
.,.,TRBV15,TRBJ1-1,TGTGCCACCAGCAGAGATGCCAGCCTCATGAACACTGAAGCTTTCTTT,CATSRDASLMNTEAFF
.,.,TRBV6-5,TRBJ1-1,TGTGCCAGCAGCCCGGGGACTGAAGCTTTCTTT,CASSPGTEAFF
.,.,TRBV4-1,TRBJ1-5,TGCGCCAGCAGCCAAGTGGCATCGAGCAATCAGCCCCAGCATTTT,CASSQVASSNQPQHF
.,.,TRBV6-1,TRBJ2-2,TGTGCCAGCAGTGAACGGGACCTCACCTTAGCGGCGAACACCGGGGAGCTGTTTTTT,CASSERDLTLAANTGELFF
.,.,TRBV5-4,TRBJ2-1,TGTGCCAGCAGCTTGGGTTCGGGCGATGAGCAGTTCTTC,CASSLGSGDEQFF
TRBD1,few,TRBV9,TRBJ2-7,TGTGCCAGCAGCGTAGGGGACAGGATCTTCGAGCAGTACTTC,CASSVGDRIFEQYF
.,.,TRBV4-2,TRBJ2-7,TGTGCCAGCAGCCCGATCGAAGGGGGACCCTACGAGCAGTACTTC,CASSPIEGGPYEQYF
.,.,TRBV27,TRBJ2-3,TGTGCCAGCAGTCGGGGGATTTGGGATACAGATACGCAGTATTTT,CASSRGIWDTDTQYF
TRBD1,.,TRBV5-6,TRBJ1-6,TGTGCCAGCAGCTTGGGCAGGGGGCTGTCCTATAATTCACCCCTCCACTTT,CASSLGRGLSYNSPLHF
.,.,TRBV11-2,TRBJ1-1,TGTGCCAGCAGCCCTGGACAGATTTCCATTGAAGCTTTCTTT,CASSPGQISIEAFF
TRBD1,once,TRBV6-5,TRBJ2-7,TGTGCCAGCAGCCCCCGCCGGGACAGCTACGAGCAGTACTTC,CASSPRRDSYEQYF
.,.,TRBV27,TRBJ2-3,TGTGCCAGCAGTTTATCGGGAGATACGCAGTATTTT,CASSLSGDTQYF
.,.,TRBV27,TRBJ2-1,TGTGCCAGCAGTTTAGAGGTGGGATTAGGGAGTCCGGAGGGAAATGAGCAGTTCTTC,CASSLEVGLGSPEGNEQFF
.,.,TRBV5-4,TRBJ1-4,TGTGCCAGCAGCTTGTTTTCGGGGAGGGAACTGTTTTTT,CASSLFSGRELFF
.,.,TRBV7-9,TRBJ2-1,TGTGCCAGCAGCTTAGCGCCTTTAGGATATGAGCAGTTCTTC,CASSLAPLGYEQFF
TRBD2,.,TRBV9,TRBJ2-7,TGTGCCAGCAGCGTAGGACTCTCGAGCGGGGGCTCCTACGAGCAGTACTTC,CASSVGLSSGGSYEQYF
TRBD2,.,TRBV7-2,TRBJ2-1,TGTGCCAGCAGCGCCGGGACTAGCAGTTGGAGTGAGCAGTTCTTC,CASSAGTSSWSEQFF
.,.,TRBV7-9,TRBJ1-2,TGTGCCAGCAGCTTAGTTCGGGGATATGGCTACACCTTC,CASSLVRGYGYTF
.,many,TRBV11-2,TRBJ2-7,TGTGCCAGCAGCCTCCCTTGGAGCTCCTACGAGCAGTACTTC,CASSLPWSSYEQYF
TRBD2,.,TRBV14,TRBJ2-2,TGTGCCAGCAGCCAAGGAAGACTAGCTGCTTTAACCGGGGAGCTGTTTTTT,CASSQGRLAALTGELFF
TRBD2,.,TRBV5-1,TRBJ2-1,TGCGCCAGCAGCCACGGGACTAGCGGGGGACCCTACAATGAGCAGTTCTTC,CASSHGTSGGPYNEQFF
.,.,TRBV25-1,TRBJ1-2,TGTGCCAGCAGCCCAGGGACACACTATGGCTACACCTTC,CASSPGTHYGYTF
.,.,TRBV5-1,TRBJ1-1,TGCGCCAGCCGACCCAAAACAGGGAAGGCGGACACTGAAGCTTTCTTT,CASRPKTGKADTEAFF
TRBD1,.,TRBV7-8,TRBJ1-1,TGTGCCAGCAGCCCTAGCGAAACAGGGGCCAACACTGAAGCTTTCTTT,CASSPSETGANTEAFF
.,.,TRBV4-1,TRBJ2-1,TGCGCCAGCAGCTTCCAAGCGGTTCTCTCCTACAATGAGCAGTTCTTC,CASSFQAVLSYNEQFF
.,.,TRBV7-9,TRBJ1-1,TGTGCCAGCAGCTTAGCCGGGGTAGAGAACACTGAAGCTTTCTTT,CASSLAGVENTEAFF
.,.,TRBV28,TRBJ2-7,TGTGCCAGCCTCTCCCCATGGGGGGAGCCCGAGGATCACTACGAGCAGTACTTC,CASLSPWGEPEDHYEQYF
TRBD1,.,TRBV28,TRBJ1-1,TGTGCCAGCCTACAGGGGGCGGTCACTGAAGCTTTCTTT,CASLQGAVTEAFF
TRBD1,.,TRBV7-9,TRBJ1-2,TGTGCCAGCAGCTTAGGAGTGGTGGACAGGTTTAGTGGCTACACCTTC,CASSLGVVDRFSGYTF
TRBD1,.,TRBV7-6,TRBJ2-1,TGTGCCAGCAGCCACCGGGACAGGAACAATGAGCAGTTCTTC,CASSHRDRNNEQFF
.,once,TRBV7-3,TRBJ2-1,TGTGCCAGCAGCTTAACGATTCCCAGTGAGCAGTTCTTC,CASSLTIPSEQFF
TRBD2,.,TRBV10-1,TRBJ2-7,TGCGCCAGCAGTGAAAGTACGGGAGGATTTGACGAGCAGTACTTC,CASSESTGGFDEQYF
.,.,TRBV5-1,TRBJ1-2,TGCGCCAGCAGCTATTCAACAGGGAACAGTAATGGCTACACCTTC,CASSYSTGNSNGYTF
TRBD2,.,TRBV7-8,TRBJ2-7,TGTGCCAGCAGCCCCCCGGGTGTAGCGGGAGAGCAGTACTTC,CASSPPGVAGEQYF
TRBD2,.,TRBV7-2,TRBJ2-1,TGTGCCAGCAGATGGCGGGGGAGCCATGAGCAGTTCTTC,CASRWRGSHEQFF
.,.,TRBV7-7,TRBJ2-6,TGTGCCAGCAGCTTAGGGATTAACACTGGGGCCAACGTCCTGACTTTC,CASSLGINTGANVLTF
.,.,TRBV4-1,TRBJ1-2,TGCGCCAGCAGCCCCGGGACGGCTGTAGCTAACTATGGCTACACCTTC,CASSPGTAVANYGYTF
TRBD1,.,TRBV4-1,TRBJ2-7,TGCGCCAGCAGCCAAAACGACAGGGGGTCCTACGAGCAGTACTTC,CASSQNDRGSYEQYF
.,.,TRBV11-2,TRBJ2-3,TGTGCCAGCAGCTTCCTCGGGGAGGAGACCCTCACAGATACGCAGTATTTT,CASSFLGEETLTDTQYF
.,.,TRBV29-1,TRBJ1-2,TGCAGCGTAGGGGTGAACTATGGCTACACCTTC,CSVGVNYGYTF
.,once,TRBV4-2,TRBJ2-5,TGTGCCAGCAGCCAAAGTTGGGCTACCCAAGAGACCCAGTACTTC,CASSQSWATQETQYF
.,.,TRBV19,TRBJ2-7,TGTGCCAGTAGGCCGTCCCGGGACGGGGGTATTGGGCAGTACTTC,CASRPSRDGGIGQYF
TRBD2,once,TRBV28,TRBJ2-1,TGTGCCAGCAGTTTGGGACTAGCGGGGTGGTTCTTC,CASSLGLAGWFF